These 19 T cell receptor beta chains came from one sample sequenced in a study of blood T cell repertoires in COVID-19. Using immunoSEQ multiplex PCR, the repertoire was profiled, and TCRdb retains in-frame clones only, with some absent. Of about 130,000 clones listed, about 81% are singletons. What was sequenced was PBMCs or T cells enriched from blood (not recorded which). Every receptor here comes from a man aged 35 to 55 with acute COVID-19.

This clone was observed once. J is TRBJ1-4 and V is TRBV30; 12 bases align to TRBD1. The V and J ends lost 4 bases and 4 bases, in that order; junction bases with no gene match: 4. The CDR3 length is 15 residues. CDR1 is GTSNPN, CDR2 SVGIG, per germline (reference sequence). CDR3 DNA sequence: TGTGCCTGGACGGGACAGGGGGCGAATAATGAAAAACTGTTTTTT. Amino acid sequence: CAWTGQGANNEKLFF.

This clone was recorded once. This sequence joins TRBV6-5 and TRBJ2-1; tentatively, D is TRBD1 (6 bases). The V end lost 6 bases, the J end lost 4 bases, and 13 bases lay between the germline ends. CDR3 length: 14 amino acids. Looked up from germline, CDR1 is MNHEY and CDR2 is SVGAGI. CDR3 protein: CASSRGGLYNEQFF. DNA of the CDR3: TGTGCCAGCAGCAGGGGCGGGTTATACAATGAGCAGTTCTTC.

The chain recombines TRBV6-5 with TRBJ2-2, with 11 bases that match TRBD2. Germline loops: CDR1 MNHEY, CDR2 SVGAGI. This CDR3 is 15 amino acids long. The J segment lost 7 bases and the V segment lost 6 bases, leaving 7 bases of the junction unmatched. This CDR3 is CASRLLAGGIGELFF. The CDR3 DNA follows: TGTGCCAGCAGACTCCTAGCGGGGGGAATCGGGGAGCTGTTTTTT.

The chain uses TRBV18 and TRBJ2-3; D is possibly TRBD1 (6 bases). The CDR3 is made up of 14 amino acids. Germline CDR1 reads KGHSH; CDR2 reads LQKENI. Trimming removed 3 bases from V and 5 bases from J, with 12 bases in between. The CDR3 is CASSPGTPEDTQYF. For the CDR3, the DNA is TGTGCCAGCTCACCTGGGACACCCGAAGATACGCAGTATTTT. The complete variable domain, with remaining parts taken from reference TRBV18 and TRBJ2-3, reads NAGVMQNPRHLVRRRGQEARLRCSPMKGHSHVYWYRQLPEEGLKFMVYLQKENIIDESGMPKERFSAEFPKEGPSILRIQQVVRGDSAAYFCASSPGTPEDTQYFGPGTRLTVL.

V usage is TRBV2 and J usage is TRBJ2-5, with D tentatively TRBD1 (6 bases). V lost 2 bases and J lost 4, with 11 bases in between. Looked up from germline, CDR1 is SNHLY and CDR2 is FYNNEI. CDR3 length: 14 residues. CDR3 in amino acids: CASSESGVGETQYF. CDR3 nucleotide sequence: TGTGCCAGCAGTGAATCAGGGGTAGGAGAGACCCAGTACTTC.

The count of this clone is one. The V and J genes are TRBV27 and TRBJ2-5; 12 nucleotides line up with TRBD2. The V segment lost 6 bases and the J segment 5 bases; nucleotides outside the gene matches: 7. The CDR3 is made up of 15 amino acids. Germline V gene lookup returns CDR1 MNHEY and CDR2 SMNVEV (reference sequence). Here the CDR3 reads CASSPSGRAGETQYF. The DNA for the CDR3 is TGTGCCAGCAGCCCTAGCGGGAGGGCCGGTGAGACCCAGTACTTC.

CDR3 in DNA: TGTGCCAGCAGCTTCGGGGGAGGGCCAATAAGTGAGCAGTTCTTC. Its protein product is CASSFGGGPISEQFF. V gene TRBV7-2 combines with J gene TRBJ2-1; 7 bases map to TRBD2. Trimming at V came to 3 bases and at J to 9 bases, leaving 11 bases not matched to a gene. There are 15 residues in the CDR3. Per germline, CDR1 SGHTA and CDR2 FQGNSA.

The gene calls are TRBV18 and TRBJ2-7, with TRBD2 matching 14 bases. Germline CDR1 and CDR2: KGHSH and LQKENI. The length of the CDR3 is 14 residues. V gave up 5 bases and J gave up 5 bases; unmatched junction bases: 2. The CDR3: CASSSGLAGDEQYF. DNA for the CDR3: TGTGCCAGCTCATCGGGACTAGCGGGGGACGAGCAGTACTTC.

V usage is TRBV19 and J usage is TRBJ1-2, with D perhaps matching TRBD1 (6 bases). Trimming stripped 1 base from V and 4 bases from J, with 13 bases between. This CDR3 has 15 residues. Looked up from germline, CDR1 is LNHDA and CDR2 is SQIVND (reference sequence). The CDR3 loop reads CASSIVSTGSYGYTF. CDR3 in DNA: TGTGCCAGTAGTATAGTATCCACAGGGAGCTATGGCTACACCTTC. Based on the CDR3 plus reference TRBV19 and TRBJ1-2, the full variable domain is DGGITQSPKYLFRKEGQNVTLSCEQNLNHDAMYWYRQDPGQGLRLIYYSQIVNDFQKGDIAEGYSVSREKKESFPLTVTSAQKNPTAFYLCASSIVSTGSYGYTFGSGTRLTVV.

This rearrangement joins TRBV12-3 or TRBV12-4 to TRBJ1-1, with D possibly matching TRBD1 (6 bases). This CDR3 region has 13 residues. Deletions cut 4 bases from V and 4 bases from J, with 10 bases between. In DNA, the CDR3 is TGTGCCAGCAGTTCCACAGGGCCCACTGAAGCTTTCTTT. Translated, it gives CASSSTGPTEAFF.

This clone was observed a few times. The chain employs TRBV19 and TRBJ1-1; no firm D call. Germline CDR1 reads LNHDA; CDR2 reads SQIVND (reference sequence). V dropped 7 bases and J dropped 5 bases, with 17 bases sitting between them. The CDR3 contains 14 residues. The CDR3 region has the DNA TGTGCCAGTACCCCCGGTGAGGGAAATACTGAAGCTTTCTTT. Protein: CASTPGEGNTEAFF. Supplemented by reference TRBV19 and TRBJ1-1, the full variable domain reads DGGITQSPKYLFRKEGQNVTLSCEQNLNHDAMYWYRQDPGQGLRLIYYSQIVNDFQKGDIAEGYSVSREKKESFPLTVTSAQKNPTAFYLCASTPGEGNTEAFFGQGTRLTVV.

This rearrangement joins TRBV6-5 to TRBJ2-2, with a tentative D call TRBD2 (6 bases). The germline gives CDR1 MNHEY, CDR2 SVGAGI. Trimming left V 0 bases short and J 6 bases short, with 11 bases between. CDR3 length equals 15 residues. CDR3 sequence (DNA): TGTGCCAGCAGTTACTCTGGACTATTTCCCGGGGAGCTGTTTTTT. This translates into CASSYSGLFPGELFF.

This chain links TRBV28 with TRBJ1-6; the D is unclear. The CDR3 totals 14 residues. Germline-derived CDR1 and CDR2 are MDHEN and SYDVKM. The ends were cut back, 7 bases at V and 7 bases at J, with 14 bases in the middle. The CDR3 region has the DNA TGTGCCAGCACCGCCTTACAGAGAAATTCACCCCTCCACTTT. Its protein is CASTALQRNSPLHF.

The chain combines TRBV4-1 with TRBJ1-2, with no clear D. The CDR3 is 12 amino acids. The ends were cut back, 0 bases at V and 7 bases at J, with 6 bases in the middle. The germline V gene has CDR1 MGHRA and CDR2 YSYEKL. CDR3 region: CASSQDLRGYTF. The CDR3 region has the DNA TGCGCCAGCAGCCAAGATTTGCGTGGCTACACCTTC.

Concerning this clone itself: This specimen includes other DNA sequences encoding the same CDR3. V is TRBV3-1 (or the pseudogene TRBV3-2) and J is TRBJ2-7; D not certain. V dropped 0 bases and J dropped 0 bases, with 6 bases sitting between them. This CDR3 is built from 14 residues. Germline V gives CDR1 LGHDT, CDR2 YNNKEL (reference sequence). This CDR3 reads CASSQDPYSYEQYF. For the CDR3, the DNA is TGTGCCAGCAGCCAAGATCCTTACTCCTACGAGCAGTACTTC.

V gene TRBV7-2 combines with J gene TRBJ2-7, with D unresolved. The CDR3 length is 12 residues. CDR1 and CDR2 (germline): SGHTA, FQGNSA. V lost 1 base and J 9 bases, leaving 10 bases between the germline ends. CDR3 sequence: CASSLGPQVQYF. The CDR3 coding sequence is TGTGCCAGCAGCTTAGGTCCTCAGGTGCAGTACTTC.

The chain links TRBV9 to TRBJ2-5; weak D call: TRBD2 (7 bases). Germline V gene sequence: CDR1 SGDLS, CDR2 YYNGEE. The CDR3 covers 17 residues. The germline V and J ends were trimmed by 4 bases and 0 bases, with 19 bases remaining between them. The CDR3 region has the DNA TGTGCCAGCAGCCCCTCCTCAAGGGGGGGATACCAAGAGACCCAGTACTTC. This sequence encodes CASSPSSRGGYQETQYF.

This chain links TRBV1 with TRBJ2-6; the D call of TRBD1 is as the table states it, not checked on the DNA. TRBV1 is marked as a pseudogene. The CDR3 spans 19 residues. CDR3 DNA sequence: TGCACCAGCAGTCGAACAGGGGTACCTTCTTTCTCTGGGGCCAACGTCCTGACTTTC. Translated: CTSSRTGVPSFSGANVLTF.

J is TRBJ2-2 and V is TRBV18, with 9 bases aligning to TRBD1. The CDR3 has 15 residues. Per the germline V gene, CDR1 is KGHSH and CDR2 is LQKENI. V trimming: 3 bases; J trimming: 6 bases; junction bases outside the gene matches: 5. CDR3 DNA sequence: TGTGCCAGCTCACCGCGGGGACAGGGTTCCGGGGAGCTGTTTTTT. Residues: CASSPRGQGSGELFF.